This TCR beta chain is from a study of T cells in Graves' hyperthyroidism and ophthalmopathy. The study, taken as a whole, reports: Blood also held most thyroid clonotypes expanded beyond 0.001.

Trimming took off 5 bases at V and 0 bases at J, with 15 bases between the two ends. CDR3 size: 16 residues. Germline V CDR1 and CDR2: MNHNS, SASEGT. Ten or more counts support this clonotype. Antigen specificity is unknown. Researchers took RNA transcripts and amplified the TCR beta CDR3 regions from them. RT-PCR in the first round (using the HTBI primer set) targeted the TCR CDR3. TCRdb re-analysed the multiplex PCR reads in MiXCR, keeping a single row per CDR3 protein. Of around 250,000 distinct CDR3 sequences in the sample, roughly 15% were seen once. The V and J genes are TRBV6-1 and TRBJ2-3, with D maybe TRBD2 (6 bases). This clonotype was sampled from a woman in her forties with Graves' hyperthyroidism that later progressed to Graves' ophthalmopathy. The sample taken for sequencing was blood. The CDR3 region is CASSQKTGTSTDTQYF. Written as DNA, the CDR3 is TGTGCCAGCAGTCAAAAGACCGGGACTAGCACAGATACGCAGTATTTT.